The 8 T cell receptor beta chains below come from one sample, sequenced in a study of shared clonotypes between healthy human individuals. TCRdb's copy holds only in-frame clones and misses some; the assay was immunoSEQ multiplex PCR. Of about 700,000 clones listed, 92% were seen once; the top ten hold 24%. Naive CD8 isolation took CD45RO-negative cells positively selected for CCR7 and excluded terminally differentiated effector memory CD45RA+ cells. What was sequenced was naive CD8+ T cells sorted from blood. All receptors come from a man younger than 40 in good health.

The rearrangement uses TRBV13 and TRBJ2-1; D may be TRBD2 (6 bases). This CDR3 spans 17 amino acids. Germline CDR1 and CDR2: PRHDT and FYEKMQ (reference sequence). Deletions cut 5 bases from V and 0 bases from J, with 17 bases between. CDR3 bases: TGTGCCAGCAGCCTCCTGCCGGGGGATAGCTCCTACAATGAGCAGTTCTTC. This codes for CASSLLPGDSSYNEQFF.

The chain has TRBV6-5 and TRBJ2-1; 8 nucleotides line up with TRBD2. The junction had 7 bases not matched to a gene; V was cut back by 5 bases and J by 10 bases. This CDR3 has 13 residues. Germline V gene sequence: CDR1 MNHEY, CDR2 SVGAGI. The chain's CDR3 is CASSHPLAGEQFF. The CDR3, as DNA: TGTGCCAGCAGTCATCCCCTAGCGGGCGAGCAGTTCTTC.

This clone was observed a single time. CDR3 nucleotide sequence: TGTGCCAGCAGCACCTCCACCCGACAGGACTATGGCTACACCTTC. Amino acids: CASSTSTRQDYGYTF. The chain uses TRBV11-2 and TRBJ1-2; D might be TRBD1 (6 bases). This CDR3 region has 15 residues. With 5 bases removed from V and 3 bases from J, the gap between germline ends came to 16 bases. Germline CDR1 is SGHAT and CDR2 is FQNNGV. The full variable domain, rest sourced from reference TRBV11-2 and TRBJ1-2, is EAGVAQSPRYKIIEKRQSVAFWCNPISGHATLYWYQQILGQGPKLLIQFQNNGVVDDSQLPKDRFSAERLKGVDSTLKIQPAKLEDSAVYLCASSTSTRQDYGYTFGSGTRLTVV.

On this clone itself: The same CDR3 arises from other DNA sequences in this sample as well. The rearrangement joins TRBV6-5 to TRBJ2-2; D is unclear. The germline V gene encodes CDR1 MNHEY and CDR2 SVGAGI. The CDR3 is made up of 13 amino acids. The V gene lost 0 bases and the J gene lost 5 bases, with 4 bases spanning the gap. CDR3 in amino acids: CASSYSPTGELFF. The CDR3 DNA is TGTGCCAGCAGTTACTCGCCAACCGGGGAGCTGTTTTTT.

This chain joins TRBV28 and TRBJ1-5; no definite D call. The V end lost 4 bases, the J end lost 9 bases, and 13 bases lay between the germline ends. This CDR3 region has 13 residues. Germline V lookup: CDR1 MDHEN, CDR2 SYDVKM. As DNA, the CDR3 is TGTGCCAGCAGTTCTTATTGGGTGCGGCCCCAGCATTTT. Protein product: CASSSYWVRPQHF.

The gene calls are TRBV29-1 and TRBJ2-3; 12 nucleotides align to TRBD2. The CDR3 contains 15 residues. The germline V gene encodes CDR1 SQVTM and CDR2 ANQGSEA. Losses at the gene ends were 6 bases for V and 5 bases for J; bases not matched to a gene: 9. In nucleotides, the CDR3 is TGCAGCGTGACCCTAGCGGGAGGGCCTGTAGATACGCAGTATTTT. This sequence encodes CSVTLAGGPVDTQYF.

This clone has only one observation. This sequence joins TRBV13 and TRBJ1-2; D remains ambiguous. The CDR3 spans 14 residues. Deletions cut 3 bases from V and 6 bases from J, with 14 bases between. CDR1 is PRHDT, CDR2 FYEKMQ, per germline (reference sequence). The CDR3 loop is CASSFPGDVDGYTF. In DNA, the CDR3 is TGTGCCAGCAGCTTTCCTGGGGATGTAGATGGCTACACCTTC.

The gene calls are TRBV5-5 and TRBJ2-7; 8 nucleotides agree with TRBD2. The CDR3 loop spans 16 amino acids. CDR1 is SGHKS and CDR2 is YYEKEE in the germline V gene (reference sequence). The V and J ends lost 0 bases and 2 bases, in that order; junction bases with no gene match: 7. CDR3 in DNA: TGTGCCAGCAGCTTGGCCGGCCCGGGGGGGACCTACGAGCAGTACTTC. It yields the protein CASSLAGPGGTYEQYF.